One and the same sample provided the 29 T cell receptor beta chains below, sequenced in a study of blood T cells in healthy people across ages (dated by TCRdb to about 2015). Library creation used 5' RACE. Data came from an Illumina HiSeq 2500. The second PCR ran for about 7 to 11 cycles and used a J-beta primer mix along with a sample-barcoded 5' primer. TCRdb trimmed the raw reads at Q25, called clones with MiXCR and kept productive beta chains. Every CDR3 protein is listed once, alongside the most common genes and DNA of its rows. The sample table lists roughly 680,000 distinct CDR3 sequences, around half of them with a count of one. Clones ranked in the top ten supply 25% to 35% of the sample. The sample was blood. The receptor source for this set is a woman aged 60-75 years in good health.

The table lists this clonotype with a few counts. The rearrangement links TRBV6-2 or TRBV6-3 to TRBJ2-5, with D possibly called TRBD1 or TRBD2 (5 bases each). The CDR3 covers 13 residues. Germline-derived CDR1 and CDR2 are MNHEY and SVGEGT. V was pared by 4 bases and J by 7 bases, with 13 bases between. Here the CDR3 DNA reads TGTGCCAGCAGTTCAGGGACGACGGGGACCCAGTACTTC. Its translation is CASSSGTTGTQYF.

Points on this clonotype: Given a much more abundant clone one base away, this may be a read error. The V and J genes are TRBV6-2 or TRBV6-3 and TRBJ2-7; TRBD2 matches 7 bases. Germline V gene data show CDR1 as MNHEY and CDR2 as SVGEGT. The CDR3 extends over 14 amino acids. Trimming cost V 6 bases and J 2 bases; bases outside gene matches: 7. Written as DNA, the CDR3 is TGTGCCAGCAGCGAAGCGGGATACCCCTACGAGCAGTACTTC. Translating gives CASSEAGYPYEQYF.

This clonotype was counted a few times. This CDR3 is CASSSRDRFGYTF. CDR3 nucleotide sequence: TGTGCCAGCAGTTCCCGCGACAGATTCGGCTACACCTTC. The rearrangement links TRBV6-2 or TRBV6-3 to TRBJ1-2; D might be TRBD1 (5 bases). Germline CDR1 and CDR2: MNHEY and SVGEGT. This CDR3 spans 13 amino acids. V was shortened by 4 bases and J by 8 bases, with 14 bases between the two germline ends.

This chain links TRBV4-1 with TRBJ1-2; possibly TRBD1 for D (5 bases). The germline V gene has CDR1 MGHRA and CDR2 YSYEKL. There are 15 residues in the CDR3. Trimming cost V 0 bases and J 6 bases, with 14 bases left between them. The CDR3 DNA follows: TGCGCCAGCAGCCAAGATCGTGGGGGATTAGATGGCTACACCTTC. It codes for CASSQDRGGLDGYTF.

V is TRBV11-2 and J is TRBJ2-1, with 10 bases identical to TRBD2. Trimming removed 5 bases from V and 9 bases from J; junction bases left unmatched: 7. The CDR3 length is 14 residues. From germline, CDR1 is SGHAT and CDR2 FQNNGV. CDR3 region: CASSPEREGGEQFF. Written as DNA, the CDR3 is TGTGCCAGCAGCCCCGAGCGGGAGGGGGGTGAGCAGTTCTTC. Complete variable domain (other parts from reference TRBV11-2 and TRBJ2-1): EAGVAQSPRYKIIEKRQSVAFWCNPISGHATLYWYQQILGQGPKLLIQFQNNGVVDDSQLPKDRFSAERLKGVDSTLKIQPAKLEDSAVYLCASSPEREGGEQFFGPGTRLTVL.

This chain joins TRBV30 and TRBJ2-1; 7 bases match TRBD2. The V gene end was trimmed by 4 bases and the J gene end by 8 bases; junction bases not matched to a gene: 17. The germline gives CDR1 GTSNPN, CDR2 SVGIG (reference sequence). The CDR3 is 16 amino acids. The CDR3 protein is CAWMKLSAGWSDEQFF. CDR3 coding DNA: TGTGCCTGGATGAAGCTATCAGCGGGATGGTCGGATGAGCAGTTCTTC. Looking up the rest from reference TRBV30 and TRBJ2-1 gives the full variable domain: SQTIHQWPATLVQPVGSPLSLECTVEGTSNPNLYWYRQAAGRGLQLLFYSVGIGQISSEVPQNLSASRPQDRQFILSSKKLLLSDSGFYLCAWMKLSAGWSDEQFFGPGTRLTVL.

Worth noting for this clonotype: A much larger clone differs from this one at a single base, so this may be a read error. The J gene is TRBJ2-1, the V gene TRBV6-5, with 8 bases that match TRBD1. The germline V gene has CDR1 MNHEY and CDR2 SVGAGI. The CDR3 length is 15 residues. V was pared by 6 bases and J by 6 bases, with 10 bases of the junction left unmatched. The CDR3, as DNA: TGTGCCAGCAGCAGGGACAGGAGGCCCTGCAATGAGCAGTTCTTC. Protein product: CASSRDRRPCNEQFF.

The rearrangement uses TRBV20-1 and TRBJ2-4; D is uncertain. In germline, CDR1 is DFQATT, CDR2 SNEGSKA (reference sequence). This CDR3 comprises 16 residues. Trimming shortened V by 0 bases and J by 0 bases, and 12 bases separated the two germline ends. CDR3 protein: CSARDRQVLAKNIQYF. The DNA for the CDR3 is TGCAGTGCTAGAGATCGCCAGGTGTTAGCCAAAAACATTCAGTACTTC.

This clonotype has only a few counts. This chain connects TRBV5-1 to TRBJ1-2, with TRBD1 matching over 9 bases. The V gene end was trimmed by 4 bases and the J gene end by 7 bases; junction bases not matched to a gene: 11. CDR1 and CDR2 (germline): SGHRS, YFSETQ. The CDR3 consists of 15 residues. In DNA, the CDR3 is TGCGCCAGCAGCCTCCCGGGACAGGGCTCAGGTGGCTACACCTTC. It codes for CASSLPGQGSGGYTF.

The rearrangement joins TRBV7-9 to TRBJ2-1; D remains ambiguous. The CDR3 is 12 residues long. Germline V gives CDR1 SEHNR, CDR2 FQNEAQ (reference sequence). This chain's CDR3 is CTLEAIYNEQFF. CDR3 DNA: TGTACCCTTGAGGCCATCTACAATGAGCAGTTCTTC.

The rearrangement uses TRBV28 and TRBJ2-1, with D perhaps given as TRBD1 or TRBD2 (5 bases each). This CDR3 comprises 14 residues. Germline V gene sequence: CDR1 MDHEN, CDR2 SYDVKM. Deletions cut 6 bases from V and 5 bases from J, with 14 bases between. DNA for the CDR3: TGTGCCAGCAGCGTACCGGGGCGGAACAATGAGCAGTTCTTC. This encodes CASSVPGRNNEQFF.

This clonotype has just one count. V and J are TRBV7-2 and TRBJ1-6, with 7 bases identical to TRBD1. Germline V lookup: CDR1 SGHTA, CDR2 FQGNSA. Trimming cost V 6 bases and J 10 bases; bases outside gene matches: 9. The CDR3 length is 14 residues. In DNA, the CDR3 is TGTGCCAGCAGTCGCGACAGGGCTAAGTCACCCCTCCACTTT. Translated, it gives CASSRDRAKSPLHF.

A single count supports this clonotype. CDR3 region: CASSPGTGGAQYF. The CDR3 nucleotides read TGTGCCAGCAGTCCCGGGACAGGGGGGGCCCAGTACTTC. This rearrangement joins TRBV6-5 to TRBJ2-5, with TRBD1 matching 11 bases. J gave up 9 bases and V 5 bases, and 5 bases lay outside the gene matches. Germline V CDR1 and CDR2: MNHEY, SVGAGI. The CDR3 runs 13 residues.

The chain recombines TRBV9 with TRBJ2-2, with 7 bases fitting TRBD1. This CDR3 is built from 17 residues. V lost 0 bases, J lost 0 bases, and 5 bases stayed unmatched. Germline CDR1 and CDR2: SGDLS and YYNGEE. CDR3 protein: CASSVALGQSNTGELFF. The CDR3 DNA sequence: TGTGCCAGCAGCGTAGCTTTGGGACAGTCGAACACCGGGGAGCTGTTTTTT.

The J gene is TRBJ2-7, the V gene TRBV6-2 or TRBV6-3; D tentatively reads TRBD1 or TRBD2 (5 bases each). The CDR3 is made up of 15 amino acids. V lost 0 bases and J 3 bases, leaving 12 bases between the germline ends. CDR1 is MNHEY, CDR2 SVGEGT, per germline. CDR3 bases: TGTGCCAGCAGTTACTCGGGACGCGAATACTACGAGCAGTACTTC. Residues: CASSYSGREYYEQYF.

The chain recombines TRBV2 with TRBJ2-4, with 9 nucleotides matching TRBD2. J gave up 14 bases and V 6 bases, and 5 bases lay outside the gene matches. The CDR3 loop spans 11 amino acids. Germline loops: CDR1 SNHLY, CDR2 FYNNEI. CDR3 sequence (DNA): TGTGCCAGCAGGGGACTAGCCGGGGAGTACTTC. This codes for CASRGLAGEYF.

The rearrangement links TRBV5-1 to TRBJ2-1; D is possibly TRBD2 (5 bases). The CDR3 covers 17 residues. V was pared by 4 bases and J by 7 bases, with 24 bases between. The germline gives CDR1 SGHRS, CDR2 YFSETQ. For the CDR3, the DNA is TGCGCCAGCAGCCTATTAAAGAGAGGGATCATTCTTAATGAGCAGTTCTTC. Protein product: CASSLLKRGIILNEQFF.

The CDR3 DNA is TGTGCCAGCAGCCAAGGGGCTAGCGGGAAGAACAATGAGCAGTTCTTC. As protein: CASSQGASGKNNEQFF. V gene TRBV14 combines with J gene TRBJ2-1; 9 bases map to TRBD2. Germline V CDR1 and CDR2: SGHDN, FVKESK. This CDR3 comprises 16 residues. After removal of 1 base from V and 5 bases from J, the junction contained 6 bases not matched to a gene.

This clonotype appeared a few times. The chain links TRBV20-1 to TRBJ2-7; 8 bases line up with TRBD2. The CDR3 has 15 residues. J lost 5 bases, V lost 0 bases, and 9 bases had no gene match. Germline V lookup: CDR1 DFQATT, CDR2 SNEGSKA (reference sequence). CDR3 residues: CSAREGTSGRDEQYF. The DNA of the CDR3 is TGCAGTGCTAGAGAGGGAACTAGCGGAAGAGACGAGCAGTACTTC.

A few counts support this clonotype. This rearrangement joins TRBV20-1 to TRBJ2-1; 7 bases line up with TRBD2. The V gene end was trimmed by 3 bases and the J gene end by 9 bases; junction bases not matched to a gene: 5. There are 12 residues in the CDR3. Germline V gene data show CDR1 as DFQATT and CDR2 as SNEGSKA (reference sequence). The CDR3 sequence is CSARASGGEQFF. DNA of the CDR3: TGCAGTGCTAGGGCTAGCGGTGGTGAGCAGTTCTTC.

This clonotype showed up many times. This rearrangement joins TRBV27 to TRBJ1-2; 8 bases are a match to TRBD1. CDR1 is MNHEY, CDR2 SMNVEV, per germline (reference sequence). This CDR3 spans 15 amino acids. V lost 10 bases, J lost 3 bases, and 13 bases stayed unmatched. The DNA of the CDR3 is TGTGCCACCACTCCCGTGACAGGGGAGGACTATGGCTACACCTTC. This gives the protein CATTPVTGEDYGYTF.

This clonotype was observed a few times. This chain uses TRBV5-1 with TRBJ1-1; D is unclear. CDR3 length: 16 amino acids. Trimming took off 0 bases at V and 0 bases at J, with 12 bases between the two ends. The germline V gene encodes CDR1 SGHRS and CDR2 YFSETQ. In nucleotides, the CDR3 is TGCGCCAGCAGCTTGGCCCCGGCAGGACTGAACACTGAAGCTTTCTTT. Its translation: CASSLAPAGLNTEAFF.

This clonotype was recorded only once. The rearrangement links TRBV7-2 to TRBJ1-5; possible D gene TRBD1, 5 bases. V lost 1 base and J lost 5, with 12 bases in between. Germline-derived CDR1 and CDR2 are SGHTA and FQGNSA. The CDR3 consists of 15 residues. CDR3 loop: CASSLVVGPYQPQHF. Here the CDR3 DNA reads TGTGCCAGCAGCTTAGTTGTGGGACCCTATCAGCCCCAGCATTTT.

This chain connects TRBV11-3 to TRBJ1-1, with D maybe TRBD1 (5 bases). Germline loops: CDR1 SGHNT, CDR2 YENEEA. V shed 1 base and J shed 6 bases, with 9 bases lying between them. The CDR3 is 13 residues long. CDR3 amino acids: CASSLGTGAEAFF. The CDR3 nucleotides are TGTGCCAGCAGCTTAGGGACGGGGGCTGAAGCTTTCTTT.

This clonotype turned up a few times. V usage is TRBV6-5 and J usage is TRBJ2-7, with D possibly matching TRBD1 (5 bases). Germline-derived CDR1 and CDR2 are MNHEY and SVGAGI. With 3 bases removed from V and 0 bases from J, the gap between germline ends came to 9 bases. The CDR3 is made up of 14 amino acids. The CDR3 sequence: CASSYFQGSYEQYF. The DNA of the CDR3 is TGTGCCAGCAGTTATTTTCAGGGCTCCTACGAGCAGTACTTC.

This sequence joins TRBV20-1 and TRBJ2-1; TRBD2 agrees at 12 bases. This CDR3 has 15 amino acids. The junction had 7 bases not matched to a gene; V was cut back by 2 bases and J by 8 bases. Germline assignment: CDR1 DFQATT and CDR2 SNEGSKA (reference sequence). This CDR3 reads CSARSTSGRPDEQFF. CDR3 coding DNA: TGCAGTGCTAGATCCACTAGCGGGAGGCCGGATGAGCAGTTCTTC.

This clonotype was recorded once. The CDR3 loop reads CASSSPQGGLEERYF. The CDR3 bases are TGTGCCAGCAGTTCCCCACAGGGAGGATTGGAGGAGCGGTACTTC. The chain recombines TRBV12-3 or TRBV12-4 with TRBJ2-4, with D perhaps being TRBD1 or TRBD2 (6 bases each). This CDR3 region has 15 residues. Trimming left V 4 bases short and J 15 bases short, with 25 bases between.

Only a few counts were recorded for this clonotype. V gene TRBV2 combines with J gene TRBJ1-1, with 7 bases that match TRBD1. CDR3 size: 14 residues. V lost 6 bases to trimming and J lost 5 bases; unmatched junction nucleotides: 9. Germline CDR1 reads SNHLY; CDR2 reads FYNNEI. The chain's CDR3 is CASSPTGRATEAFF. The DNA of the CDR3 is TGTGCCAGCAGCCCGACAGGGAGGGCGACTGAAGCTTTCTTT.

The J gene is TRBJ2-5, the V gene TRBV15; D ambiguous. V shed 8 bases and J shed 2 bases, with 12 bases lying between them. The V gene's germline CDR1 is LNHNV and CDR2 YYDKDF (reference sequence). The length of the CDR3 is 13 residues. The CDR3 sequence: CATGTVIQETQYF. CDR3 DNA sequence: TGTGCCACCGGAACGGTGATACAAGAGACCCAGTACTTC.